The present T cell receptor beta chain was sequenced within a study of beta chain features in type 1 diabetes. The overall study: Healthy donors and patients had similar age, gender and cell yields.

Study conclusions and caveats: Patients with Type 1 diabetes showed moderately but significantly shorter TCRB CDR3s in all four CD4+ subsets.

On this clone itself: Its specificity is not known.

What was sequenced were expressed TCRB transcripts, since all of the isolated RNA had been reverse transcribed. Naive, central memory and regulatory T cell samples averaged approximately 3.8 million reads. Profiling relied on immunoSEQ multiplex PCR, and the TCRdb table lists in-frame clones only, not all of them. The sample carries hundreds of thousands of clones, 11% to 15% recorded once. J lost 7 bases, V lost 1 base, and 23 bases had no gene match. Germline values: CDR1 SGHDN, CDR2 FVKESK. This CDR3 is built from 20 residues. Each of the CD4+ naive, central memory, regulatory and stem cell-like memory populations was sorted via CD45RO/CCR7/CD25/CD127/CD95/CD27.

This clonotype was sampled from a man younger than 35 with type 1 diabetes. The chain uses TRBV14 and TRBJ1-2; 8 nucleotides align to TRBD1. The sample taken for sequencing was naive CD4+ T cells from blood. CDR3 DNA: TGTGCCAGCAGCCAAGGAAGGCCCAGGCGCAGGGGGCATGATAGATTTGGCTACACCTTC. It is translated as CASSQGRPRRRGHDRFGYTF.